These T cell receptor beta chains were read from a single sample in a study of blood T cell repertoires in COVID-19. Clones were read by immunoSEQ multiplex PCR, and TCRdb kept only the in-frame ones, dropping some. The sample holds about 250,000 clones, approximately 85% seen once. The sample taken for sequencing was PBMCs or T cells enriched from blood (not recorded which). The receptor set was obtained from a woman aged 45-60 years with acute COVID-19. Each CDR3 is given with its conserved first and last residue. The order of the fields is V gene, D gene, clone size, J gene, CDR3 length, CDR3 protein, CDR3 DNA. A D gene is named only where the DNA matches it firmly. The size of a clone is reported for some rows only, either as once, few or many, or as a class for expanded clones.

v_call: TRBV12-5; d_call: TRBD1; clone_size: NA; j_call: TRBJ1-2; cdr3_length: 13; cdr3_aa: CASGLTGGRGYTF; cdr3_nt: TGTGCTAGTGGTTTAACAGGGGGCCGAGGCTACACCTTC
v_call: TRBV7-8; d_call: TRBD1; clone_size: NA; j_call: TRBJ2-5; cdr3_length: 17; cdr3_aa: CASSLVEPGQGGETQYF; cdr3_nt: TGTGCCAGCAGCTTAGTTGAGCCGGGACAGGGTGGGGAGACCCAGTACTTC
v_call: TRBV10-3; d_call: NA; clone_size: NA; j_call: TRBJ1-2; cdr3_length: 13; cdr3_aa: CAISDSENYGYTF; cdr3_nt: TGTGCCATCAGTGATTCAGAAAACTATGGCTACACCTTC
v_call: TRBV7-6; d_call: NA; clone_size: NA; j_call: TRBJ1-1; cdr3_length: 16; cdr3_aa: CASSSNPGGLNTEAFF; cdr3_nt: TGTGCCAGCAGCTCTAACCCAGGAGGATTGAACACTGAAGCTTTCTTT
v_call: TRBV7-2; d_call: TRBD1; clone_size: NA; j_call: TRBJ2-5; cdr3_length: 14; cdr3_aa: CASSSRQGQETQYF; cdr3_nt: TGTGCCAGCAGCTCACGACAGGGACAAGAGACCCAGTACTTC
v_call: TRBV2; d_call: TRBD1; clone_size: NA; j_call: TRBJ1-6; cdr3_length: 14; cdr3_aa: CASSRDRGNSPLHF; cdr3_nt: TGTGCCAGCAGCAGGGACAGGGGTAATTCACCCCTCCACTTT
v_call: TRBV5-1; d_call: NA; clone_size: NA; j_call: TRBJ1-1; cdr3_length: 15; cdr3_aa: CASSLAGGMATEAFF; cdr3_nt: TGCGCCAGCAGCTTGGCCGGGGGGATGGCCACTGAAGCTTTCTTT
v_call: TRBV14; d_call: NA; clone_size: NA; j_call: TRBJ1-2; cdr3_length: 14; cdr3_aa: CASSQHTFNYGYTF; cdr3_nt: TGTGCCAGCAGCCAGCATACTTTTAACTATGGCTACACCTTC
v_call: TRBV10-1; d_call: TRBD2; clone_size: NA; j_call: TRBJ2-3; cdr3_length: 14; cdr3_aa: CANSPTGGIDTQYF; cdr3_nt: TGCGCCAACTCCCCGACGGGGGGGATAGATACGCAGTATTTT
v_call: TRBV7-4; d_call: TRBD1; clone_size: NA; j_call: TRBJ1-1; cdr3_length: 13; cdr3_aa: CARNRGVWTEAFF; cdr3_nt: TGTGCCAGAAACAGGGGGGTTTGGACTGAAGCTTTCTTT
v_call: TRBV7-8; d_call: NA; clone_size: NA; j_call: TRBJ2-3; cdr3_length: 16; cdr3_aa: CASSFSLTENTDTQYF; cdr3_nt: TGTGCCAGCAGCTTTAGCCTGACAGAAAACACAGATACGCAGTATTTT
v_call: TRBV11-3; d_call: NA; clone_size: NA; j_call: TRBJ2-3; cdr3_length: 17; cdr3_aa: CASSPAGGSSGTDTQYF; cdr3_nt: TGTGCCAGCAGCCCCGCCGGGGGTAGCTCGGGCACAGATACGCAGTATTTT
v_call: TRBV2; d_call: TRBD1; clone_size: NA; j_call: TRBJ2-2; cdr3_length: 15; cdr3_aa: CASRETGMNTGELFF; cdr3_nt: TGTGCCAGCAGGGAGACAGGGATGAACACCGGGGAGCTGTTTTTT
v_call: TRBV7-8; d_call: NA; clone_size: NA; j_call: TRBJ2-5; cdr3_length: 12; cdr3_aa: CASSPLTETQYF; cdr3_nt: TGTGCCAGCAGCCCCCTAACCGAGACCCAGTACTTC
v_call: TRBV7-2; d_call: NA; clone_size: NA; j_call: TRBJ1-6; cdr3_length: 18; cdr3_aa: CASRSSQVLTYDNSPLHF; cdr3_nt: TGTGCCAGCAGGAGTTCCCAGGTCCTGACATATGATAATTCACCCCTCCACTTT
v_call: TRBV7-6; d_call: NA; clone_size: NA; j_call: TRBJ2-3; cdr3_length: 16; cdr3_aa: CASSPRTGGSTDTQYF; cdr3_nt: TGTGCCAGCAGCCCGCGGACTGGTGGGAGCACAGATACGCAGTATTTT
v_call: TRBV3-1/TRBV3-2; d_call: NA; clone_size: NA; j_call: TRBJ1-5; cdr3_length: 13; cdr3_aa: CASSLNRVQPQHF; cdr3_nt: TGTGCCAGCAGCCTCAACAGGGTTCAGCCCCAGCATTTT
v_call: TRBV6-2/TRBV6-3; d_call: TRBD2; clone_size: NA; j_call: TRBJ2-1; cdr3_length: 16; cdr3_aa: CASSYSGLAGGNEQFF; cdr3_nt: TGTGCCAGCAGTTACTCCGGACTAGCGGGGGGGAATGAGCAGTTCTTC
v_call: TRBV21-1; d_call: NA; clone_size: NA; j_call: TRBJ1-5; cdr3_length: 16; cdr3_aa: CASSKRRGGLNQPQHF; cdr3_nt: TGTGCCAGCAGCAAACGAAGAGGGGGCCTTAATCAGCCCCAGCATTTT
v_call: TRBV15; d_call: NA; clone_size: NA; j_call: TRBJ1-1; cdr3_length: 16; cdr3_aa: CATSSLLQTPGTEAFF; cdr3_nt: TGTGCCACCAGCAGTTTGCTTCAAACTCCGGGCACTGAAGCTTTCTTT
v_call: TRBV7-8; d_call: TRBD2; clone_size: NA; j_call: TRBJ2-5; cdr3_length: 15; cdr3_aa: CASSLTQRGEETQYF; cdr3_nt: TGTGCCAGCAGCTTAACGCAGCGGGGGGAAGAGACCCAGTACTTC
v_call: TRBV18; d_call: NA; clone_size: NA; j_call: TRBJ1-1; cdr3_length: 13; cdr3_aa: CASSPSREAEAFF; cdr3_nt: TGTGCCAGCTCACCAAGTAGGGAGGCTGAAGCTTTCTTT
v_call: TRBV10-3; d_call: NA; clone_size: NA; j_call: TRBJ1-2; cdr3_length: 13; cdr3_aa: CAISERQGYGYTF; cdr3_nt: TGTGCCATCAGTGAGCGTCAGGGTTATGGCTACACCTTC
v_call: TRBV27; d_call: TRBD1; clone_size: many; j_call: TRBJ1-5; cdr3_length: 14; cdr3_aa: CASRLQGSNQPQHF; cdr3_nt: TGTGCCAGCAGGTTACAGGGGTCCAATCAGCCCCAGCATTTT
v_call: TRBV4-1; d_call: NA; clone_size: NA; j_call: TRBJ2-3; cdr3_length: 14; cdr3_aa: CASSVGDSTDTQYF; cdr3_nt: TGCGCCAGCAGCGTGGGGGACTCCACAGATACGCAGTATTTT
v_call: TRBV7-3; d_call: TRBD2; clone_size: NA; j_call: TRBJ2-1; cdr3_length: 15; cdr3_aa: CASSETSVFYNEQFF; cdr3_nt: TGTGCCAGCAGCGAGACTAGCGTCTTCTACAATGAGCAGTTCTTC
v_call: TRBV19; d_call: NA; clone_size: few; j_call: TRBJ2-2; cdr3_length: 13; cdr3_aa: CASSIAMAGELFF; cdr3_nt: TGTGCCAGTAGTATAGCTATGGCCGGGGAGCTGTTTTTT
v_call: TRBV5-1; d_call: NA; clone_size: NA; j_call: TRBJ2-3; cdr3_length: 14; cdr3_aa: CASSAGQGGDTQYF; cdr3_nt: TGCGCCAGCAGCGCTGGACAAGGCGGAGATACGCAGTATTTT